These T cell receptor beta chains were read from a single sample in a study of cytomegalovirus exposure and HLA in healthy donors. Repertoires were generated with immunoSEQ multiplex PCR, while TCRdb's copy carries only in-frame clones and drops some. The table lists 150,000 to 200,000 clones, 80% to 90% of them singletons, with approximately 1.5% in the top ten. Material for sequencing was PBMCs. The receptors were gathered from a woman aged 25 to 39 in good health and CMV-seronegative. CDR3s include the opening cysteine and the closing phenylalanine or tryptophan. A D gene is named only where the DNA matches it firmly. Expanded clones are given a class, and other clones once, few, many or no size at all.

TRBJ2-1	few	TRBV7-2	NA	TGTGCCAGCAGCTTAGCCAACGGGGGTACTGAGCAGTTCTTC	CASSLANGGTEQFF
TRBJ2-7	NA	TRBV2	TRBD2	TGTGCCAGCAGTTTGAGCGGGGGGAGCTCCTACGAGCAGTACTTC	CASSLSGGSSYEQYF
TRBJ1-5	NA	TRBV2	TRBD1	TGTGCCAGCAGAGGGGACAGGGGTGGCAATCAGCCCCAGCATTTT	CASRGDRGGNQPQHF
TRBJ2-1	NA	TRBV7-8	TRBD2	TGTGCCCTTGGATTCGCCGGGACTAGCGGGGAAGATGAGCAGTTCTTC	CALGFAGTSGEDEQFF
TRBJ2-3	once	TRBV5-1	TRBD2	TGCGCCAGCAGCTTAGGGCTAGCGGAAAGCACAGATACGCAGTATTTT	CASSLGLAESTDTQYF
TRBJ2-5	NA	TRBV2	NA	TGTGCCAGCAGTGAAGTCGGCGGGACAGACCAAGAGACCCAGTACTTC	CASSEVGGTDQETQYF
TRBJ2-3	once	TRBV6-5	TRBD1	TGTGCCAGCAGTTACTCCTTCTCAGGGGGAGATACGCAGTATTTT	CASSYSFSGGDTQYF
TRBJ1-5	NA	TRBV7-9	NA	TGTGCCAGCAGCAGCAACAGGGATCAGCCCCAGCATTTT	CASSSNRDQPQHF
TRBJ2-7	NA	TRBV5-1	NA	TGCGCCAGCAGCGGGGGGGCCCTTCTCTACTCCGAGCAGTACTTC	CASSGGALLYSEQYF
TRBJ1-1	NA	TRBV2	TRBD1	TGTGCCAGCAATCTATTCCGGGACAGGGGGCTGAACACTGAAGCTTTCTTT	CASNLFRDRGLNTEAFF
TRBJ2-7	NA	TRBV7-8	NA	TGTGCCAGCAGCTTACGCGAAGGTACAGGGTTGAACGAGCAGTACTTC	CASSLREGTGLNEQYF
TRBJ1-5	NA	TRBV5-6	NA	TGTGCCAGCAGCTTGGGCAGGGGTGTCAATCAGCCCCAGCATTTT	CASSLGRGVNQPQHF
TRBJ1-2	NA	TRBV29-1	NA	TGCAGCGTCCAACGTCAGGATGGCTACACCTTC	CSVQRQDGYTF
TRBJ1-6	NA	TRBV9	TRBD1	TGTGCCAGCAGCGTAGGGACAGGGAGGAATTCACCCCTCCACTTT	CASSVGTGRNSPLHF
TRBJ2-1	NA	TRBV27	TRBD2	TGTGCCAGCAGTTTATCGCCGGGACTAGCGGGGGGGGCGCAGTTCTTC	CASSLSPGLAGGAQFF
TRBJ2-1	NA	TRBV15	NA	TGTGCCACCAGCAGAGATCCCAACAATGAGCAGTTCTTC	CATSRDPNNEQFF
TRBJ1-4	few	TRBV4-3	NA	TGCGCCAGCAGCCAAGACGGCGGGGACGAAAAACTGTTTTTT	CASSQDGGDEKLFF
TRBJ1-5	NA	TRBV7-8	NA	TGTGCCAGCAGCTTAGGGGGGGGGCGGCCCCAGCATTTT	CASSLGGGRPQHF
TRBJ1-2	NA	TRBV14	NA	TGTGCCAGCAGCCAAGACTACGCGGGAGAGACGTATGGCTACACCTTC	CASSQDYAGETYGYTF
TRBJ2-1	NA	TRBV5-4	NA	TGTGCCAGCAGCTTGGGTGCTGCCATCGGGGATGAGCAGTTCTTC	CASSLGAAIGDEQFF
TRBJ2-7	NA	TRBV2	NA	TGTGCCAGCACGTCGATGGGAGGGGCAGGGGTTTTAGGGTTCGAGCAGTACTTC	CASTSMGGAGVLGFEQYF
TRBJ2-3	NA	TRBV5-4	NA	TGTGCCAGCAGCCCCAGGACTACGGGGACAGATACGCAGTATTTT	CASSPRTTGTDTQYF
TRBJ1-2	NA	TRBV14	TRBD1	TGTGCCAGCAGCCAACTAGGGGGCGCAGGCTATGGCTACACCTTC	CASSQLGGAGYGYTF
TRBJ2-1	NA	TRBV10-1	NA	TGCGCCAGCAGTGGGTCCCGGAGCGGTCCCTACAATGAGCAGTTCTTC	CASSGSRSGPYNEQFF
TRBJ2-5	NA	TRBV9	NA	TGTGCCAGCAGCGTAGATCCTCGAAGGGGAGAGACCCAGTACTTC	CASSVDPRRGETQYF
TRBJ2-3	NA	TRBV10-3	NA	TGTGCCATCAGTGGACAGACCCAAAGCACAGATACGCAGTATTTT	CAISGQTQSTDTQYF
TRBJ1-2	NA	TRBV2	TRBD1	TGTGCCAGCAGATCGGGACAGGGTAGTGGCTACACCTTC	CASRSGQGSGYTF
TRBJ2-1	NA	TRBV29-1	NA	TGCAGCGTTGAAGTAGCAGGGTTCAGGAATGAGCAGTTCTTC	CSVEVAGFRNEQFF
TRBJ2-1	NA	TRBV4-2	NA	TGTGCCAGCAGCCAATGGTCGGGGTACAATGAGCAGTTCTTC	CASSQWSGYNEQFF
TRBJ2-7	NA	TRBV10-1	TRBD2	TGCGCCAGCAGCCGAACTAGCGGTCCACCCTACGAGCAGTACTTC	CASSRTSGPPYEQYF
TRBJ2-2	NA	TRBV18	NA	TGTGCCAGCTCACCGGACAGTGCGAACACCGGGGAGCTGTTTTTT	CASSPDSANTGELFF
TRBJ2-1	NA	TRBV29-1	TRBD1	TGCAGCGTTGCCGGGACAGTTCTCCGTGAGCAGTTCTTC	CSVAGTVLREQFF
TRBJ2-7	NA	TRBV5-1	NA	TGCGCCAGCACCCCGGACAGCACGTCCTACGAGCAGTACTTC	CASTPDSTSYEQYF
TRBJ2-3	NA	TRBV9	NA	TGTGCCAGCAGCGTAGATGGGACAGCGGGAGATACGCAGTATTTT	CASSVDGTAGDTQYF
TRBJ2-1	NA	TRBV2	TRBD2	TGTGCCAGCAGGGCTAGCGGGGGGGCCGGTCCCTACAATGAGCAGTTCTTC	CASRASGGAGPYNEQFF
TRBJ1-1	NA	TRBV21-1	NA	TGTGCCAGCAGCAAAAGGAGGGGTGAGAACACTGAAGCTTTCTTT	CASSKRRGENTEAFF
TRBJ2-1	NA	TRBV14	NA	TGTGCCAGCAGCCAAGTGATCGGGGACTGGTTCGTGCAGTTCTTC	CASSQVIGDWFVQFF
TRBJ2-1	once	TRBV19	NA	TGTGCCAGTAGTATCCCCCCAGGGACAATTAACAATGAGCAGTTCTTC	CASSIPPGTINNEQFF
TRBJ2-1	NA	TRBV6-5	NA	TGTGCCAGCAGTTACTTCCAAGGGGTCGGCGCGGATGAGCAGTTCTTC	CASSYFQGVGADEQFF
TRBJ1-1	NA	TRBV7-9	NA	TGTGCCAGCAGCTTAGATCAGGGGCGACGGTCAGAAGCTTTCTTT	CASSLDQGRRSEAFF
TRBJ2-5	NA	TRBV2	TRBD2	TGTGCCAGCAGCCCCCTAGCGGGGGGGTACCAAGAGACCCAGTACTTC	CASSPLAGGYQETQYF
TRBJ2-7	NA	TRBV5-1	NA	TGCGCCAGCAGCCAGTCTGTTGGGGGCCGGGGCTACGAGCAGTACTTC	CASSQSVGGRGYEQYF
TRBJ2-1	NA	TRBV4-2	TRBD2	TGTGCCAGCAGCCAGGATAGCGGGGGGACCTATTACAATGAGCAGTTCTTC	CASSQDSGGTYYNEQFF
TRBJ2-3	NA	TRBV7-2	TRBD2	TGTGCCAGCAGCCCCAGGGGACTAGCCGAAAAACTGAACGCAGATACGCAGTATTTT	CASSPRGLAEKLNADTQYF
TRBJ2-2	NA	TRBV19	NA	TGTGCCAGTAGTTTGCTCCAACGAACTGGGGAGCTGTTTTTT	CASSLLQRTGELFF
TRBJ2-2	NA	TRBV7-6	TRBD1	TGTGCCAGCAGCTCAGTTTACAGGGGTTCCGGGGAGCTGTTTTTT	CASSSVYRGSGELFF
TRBJ2-1	NA	TRBV29-1	NA	TGCAGCGTTGGAGATTTCGGGGTCAGTAATGAGCAGTTCTTC	CSVGDFGVSNEQFF
TRBJ1-1	NA	TRBV10-1	NA	TGCGCCAGCAGTGAGTCCCGTGGGACCAGTCGACAGGATGGAGCTTTCTTT	CASSESRGTSRQDGAFF
TRBJ2-2	NA	TRBV13	TRBD2	TGTGCCAGCAGCCCTAGACTAGCTGAGAACACCGGGGAGCTGTTTTTT	CASSPRLAENTGELFF
TRBJ2-1	NA	TRBV7-8	NA	TGTGCCAGCAGCTTAGTCAACTACAATGAGCAGTTCTTC	CASSLVNYNEQFF
TRBJ1-2	NA	TRBV27	NA	TGTGCCAGCAGTTTAAACCCCCCGGGAGGGATGGACAGACCCCACTATGGCTACACCTTC	CASSLNPPGGMDRPHYGYTF
TRBJ2-1	NA	TRBV5-1	TRBD2	TGCGCCAGCAGCCTGGCGACGACTAGCGGGGGCCCTAACAATGAGCAGTTCTTC	CASSLATTSGGPNNEQFF
TRBJ1-1	NA	TRBV6-5	NA	TGTGCCAGCAGGTGGAGTGATGAAGCTTTCTTT	CASRWSDEAFF
TRBJ2-3	NA	TRBV7-8	NA	TGTGCCAGCAGCCCCCGAGCACGCCCTAGCACAGATACGCAGTATTTT	CASSPRARPSTDTQYF
TRBJ1-5	NA	TRBV2	TRBD1	TGTGCCAGCAGTGACACAGGGGGTCAGCCCCAGCATTTT	CASSDTGGQPQHF
TRBJ1-2	NA	TRBV29-1	NA	TGCAGCGTTCTGGCGACTACCTATGGCTACACCTTC	CSVLATTYGYTF